A selection of T cell receptor beta chains follows, all from one sample in a study of beta chain features in type 1 diabetes. The table came from immunoSEQ multiplex PCR; TCRdb's copy has only in-frame clones and leaves some out. Here the sample spans 150,000 to 180,000 clones, roughly 8% being singletons. Sample: central memory CD4+ T cells from blood. These receptors were taken from a man aged 18 to 29 in good health. The CDR3 runs from the conserved cysteine through the conserved F or W. D genes are given only for firm matches. Expanded clones get a size class; other rows say once, few or many, or leave the size out.

CDR3 | DNA | D | J | V | size
CASSPARGGYTF | TGTGCCAGCAGTCCCGCCCGAGGCGGCTACACCTTC | NA | TRBJ1-2 | TRBV6-6 | few
CASSPTSRTGELFF | TGCGCCAGCAGCCCGACTAGCCGAACCGGGGAGCTGTTTTTT | TRBD2 | TRBJ2-2 | TRBV4-3 | few
CASGQINTGELFF | TGTGCCAGCGGACAGATAAACACCGGGGAGCTGTTTTTT | NA | TRBJ2-2 | TRBV5-6 | NA
CASSPLAGEGTQYF | TGTGCCAGCTCACCCCTAGCGGGAGAGGGTACGCAGTATTTT | TRBD2 | TRBJ2-3 | TRBV18 | NA
CASSDLGQARTDTQYF | TGTGCCAGCAGCGACCTCGGACAGGCACGCACAGATACGCAGTATTTT | TRBD1 | TRBJ2-3 | TRBV9 | NA
CASKTRDTSYEQYF | TGTGCCAGCAAGACCCGGGACACTTCCTACGAGCAGTACTTC | NA | TRBJ2-7 | TRBV7-9 | NA
CAWGRAPHGYTF | TGTGCCTGGGGGCGGGCCCCTCATGGCTACACCTTC | NA | TRBJ1-2 | TRBV30 | NA
CASSIDQGKNIQYF | TGTGCCAGTAGTATCGACCAGGGCAAAAACATTCAGTACTTC | NA | TRBJ2-4 | TRBV19 | few
CASSLYGTSGYGYTF | TGTGCCAGCAGTTTATACGGAACTTCGGGCTATGGCTACACCTTC | NA | TRBJ1-2 | TRBV28 | few
CASSPPAESSYEQYF | TGTGCCAGCTCACCACCGGCGGAGAGCTCCTACGAGCAGTACTTC | NA | TRBJ2-7 | TRBV18 | NA
CASSYLAGAGDTQYF | TGTGCCAGCAGCTACCTAGCGGGCGCGGGAGATACGCAGTATTTT | TRBD2 | TRBJ2-3 | TRBV5-6 | NA
CASSQGAQNTEAFF | TGCGCCAGCAGCCAGGGCGCACAGAACACTGAAGCTTTCTTT | NA | TRBJ1-1 | TRBV5-1 | NA
CASSLGGQGSSTDTQYF | TGTGCCAGCAGCTTAGGAGGACAGGGGTCTAGCACAGATACGCAGTATTTT | TRBD1 | TRBJ2-3 | TRBV11-2 | NA
CASSPDRANTGELFF | TGTGCCAGCTCACCGGACAGAGCGAACACCGGGGAGCTGTTTTTT | NA | TRBJ2-2 | TRBV18 | NA